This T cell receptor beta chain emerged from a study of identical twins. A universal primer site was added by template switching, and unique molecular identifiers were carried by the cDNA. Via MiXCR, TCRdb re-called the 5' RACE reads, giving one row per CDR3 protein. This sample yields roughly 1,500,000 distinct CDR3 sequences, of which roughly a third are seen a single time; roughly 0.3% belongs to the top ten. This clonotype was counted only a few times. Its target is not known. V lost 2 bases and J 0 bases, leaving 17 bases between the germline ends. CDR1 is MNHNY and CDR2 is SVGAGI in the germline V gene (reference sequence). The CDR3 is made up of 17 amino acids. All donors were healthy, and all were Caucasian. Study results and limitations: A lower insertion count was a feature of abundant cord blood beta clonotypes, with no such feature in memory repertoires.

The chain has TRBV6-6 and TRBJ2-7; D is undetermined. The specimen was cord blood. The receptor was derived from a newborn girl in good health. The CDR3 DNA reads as TGTGCCAGCAGTTACGGCCACTCAGCTCGGTACTCCTACGAGCAGTACTTC. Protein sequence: CASSYGHSARYSYEQYF.